This passage covers 25 T cell receptor beta chains from one sample sequenced in a study of cytomegalovirus exposure and HLA in healthy donors (dated by TCRdb to about 2017). The method was the immunoSEQ multiplex PCR assay. For the multiplex PCR, a mixture combining 60 forward primers for TCR Vbeta segments and 13 reverse primers for TCR Jbeta segments was used. TCRdb's version of the immuneACCESS table is confined to in-frame rearrangements and falls short of the full clone set. An unresolved V gene accounts for under half of the shortfall where checked; the remainder is of unknown origin. Here the sample has 85,000 to 100,000 clones; over 75% occur a single time. The top ten clones comprise about 1.2% of the sample. The sequencing sample was made of PBMCs. The origin of the receptors is a girl aged 2-10 years in good health and CMV-seropositive.

The chain has TRBV13 and TRBJ2-7; TRBD2 might be the D (5 bases). The V gene lost 6 bases and the J gene lost 0 bases, with 12 bases spanning the gap. The germline CDR1 and CDR2 sequences are PRHDT and FYEKMQ (reference sequence). The CDR3 extends over 14 amino acids. As DNA, the CDR3 is TGTGCCAGCAGTGTGGGAGAGAGCTCCTACGAGCAGTACTTC. As protein: CASSVGESSYEQYF.

This chain uses TRBV9 with TRBJ2-1; TRBD2 is a possible D gene (5 bases). The CDR3 runs 17 residues. CDR1 is SGDLS and CDR2 is YYNGEE in the germline V gene. V shed 0 bases and J shed 4 bases, with 17 bases lying between them. Here the CDR3 reads CASSVGRPLWTYNEQFF. CDR3 sequence (DNA): TGTGCCAGCAGCGTAGGTAGACCGCTATGGACTTACAATGAGCAGTTCTTC. The full variable domain, with the rest looked up from reference TRBV9 and TRBJ2-1, is DSGVTQTPKHLITATGQRVTLRCSPRSGDLSVYWYQQSLDQGLQFLIQYYNGEERAKGNILERFSAQQFPDLHSELNLSSLELGDSALYFCASSVGRPLWTYNEQFFGPGTRLTVL.

This chain joins TRBV5-1 and TRBJ2-5; TRBD2 matches at 7 bases. This CDR3 has 13 amino acids. Germline loops: CDR1 SGHRS, CDR2 YFSETQ. The V and J ends lost 4 bases and 3 bases, in that order; junction bases with no gene match: 3. The DNA for the CDR3 is TGCGCCAGCAGCGGGAGCGGGGAAGAGACCCAGTACTTC. This sequence encodes CASSGSGEETQYF. The variable domain in full, with the rest retrieved from reference TRBV5-1 and TRBJ2-5, is KAGVTQTPRYLIKTRGQQVTLSCSPISGHRSVSWYQQTPGQGLQFLFEYFSETQRNKGNFPGRFSGRQFSNSRSEMNVSTLELGDSALYLCASSGSGEETQYFGPGTRLLVL.

The chain links TRBV5-6 to TRBJ2-6; 8 bases line up with TRBD1. Trimming cost V 4 bases and J 4 bases; bases outside gene matches: 13. The CDR3 is 18 amino acids. The germline gives CDR1 SGHDT, CDR2 YYEEEE. The CDR3 sequence is CASSIDRTGTTGANVLTF. The DNA for the CDR3 is TGTGCCAGCAGCATAGACCGGACAGGGACCACCGGGGCCAACGTCCTGACTTTC.

This sequence joins TRBV30 and TRBJ1-2; perhaps TRBD1 as D (5 bases). This CDR3 spans 16 amino acids. Trimming stripped 0 bases from V and 2 bases from J, with 16 bases between. Germline V CDR1 and CDR2: GTSNPN, SVGIG (reference sequence). CDR3 region: CAWSVPGLYPNYGYTF. The CDR3 region has the DNA TGTGCCTGGAGTGTACCAGGGCTCTATCCCAACTATGGCTACACCTTC.

The chain links TRBV10-3 to TRBJ1-4; weak D call: TRBD1 (6 bases). CDR3 length equals 12 residues. Germline V gives CDR1 ENHRY, CDR2 SYGVKD. Trimming stripped 8 bases from V and 7 bases from J, with 11 bases between. The CDR3 coding sequence is TGTGCCATCTGGGACATGGGTGAAAAACTGTTTTTT. Amino acid sequence: CAIWDMGEKLFF.

V and J are TRBV6-4 and TRBJ2-2, with TRBD1 matching 9 bases. This CDR3 spans 17 amino acids. Trimming took 0 bases from V and 5 from J; bases not matched to a gene: 7. From germline, CDR1 is MRHNA and CDR2 SNTAGT. CDR3 bases: TGTGCCAGCAGTGACTCTGCGGGACAGGGTCGAACCGGGGAGCTGTTTTTT. Protein sequence: CASSDSAGQGRTGELFF.

This clone has a single count. The chain recombines TRBV30 with TRBJ1-2; D is unresolved. The V end was cut by 0 bases, the J end by 4 bases, with 9 bases between. This CDR3 spans 13 amino acids. The germline gives CDR1 GTSNPN, CDR2 SVGIG (reference sequence). The CDR3 region has the DNA TGTGCCTGGAGTGTACAAGGAGGCTATGGCTACACCTTC. It specifies CAWSVQGGYGYTF.

This clone was picked up one time. The chain joins TRBV4-2 to TRBJ2-1; 10 bases agree with TRBD2. Unmatched junction bases numbered 5, after V lost 1 base and J lost 8 bases. Germline-derived CDR1 and CDR2 are LGHNA and YNFKEQ. The CDR3 runs 15 residues. The CDR3 DNA is TGTGCCAGCAGCCAAGGGCTAGCGGGGGCGGATGAGCAGTTCTTC. Translating gives CASSQGLAGADEQFF.

This chain connects TRBV25-1 to TRBJ2-7; D uncertain. The germline gives CDR1 MGHDK, CDR2 SYGVNS. Trimming removed 1 base at V and 3 bases at J, with 10 bases between. CDR3 size: 14 residues. The CDR3 protein is CASSESPASYEQYF. In DNA form, the CDR3 reads TGTGCCAGCAGTGAATCCCCAGCTAGCTACGAGCAGTACTTC.

The chain couples TRBV27 to TRBJ2-7; tentatively, D is TRBD1 (6 bases). Per germline, CDR1 MNHEY and CDR2 SMNVEV (reference sequence). Trimming shortened V by 6 bases and J by 0 bases, and 12 bases separated the two germline ends. The length of the CDR3 is 14 residues. CDR3 in amino acids: CASRPGHDSYEQYF. In DNA, the CDR3 is TGTGCCAGCAGGCCGGGACACGACTCCTACGAGCAGTACTTC.

The chain carries TRBV6-1 and TRBJ2-7; no clear D. From germline, CDR1 is MNHNS and CDR2 SASEGT. Trimming removed 8 bases at V and 3 bases at J, with 11 bases between. The CDR3 spans 12 residues. The CDR3 loop is CASSLRSYEQYF. CDR3 bases: TGTGCCAGCTCCCTGCGGAGCTACGAGCAGTACTTC.

The genes are TRBV30 and TRBJ1-5; D might be TRBD1 (6 bases). Germline CDR1 and CDR2: GTSNPN and SVGIG (reference sequence). Deletions cut 5 bases from V and 8 bases from J, with 19 bases between. The CDR3 contains 14 residues. The CDR3 is CAWRDTGSREPQHF. The DNA for the CDR3 is TGTGCCTGGCGGGACACTGGGAGTAGGGAGCCCCAGCATTTT.

The CDR3 loop reads CASRMGRGNYGYTF. CDR3 bases: TGTGCCAGCCGGATGGGGAGGGGTAACTATGGCTACACCTTC. The chain uses TRBV6-7 and TRBJ1-2; perhaps TRBD1 as D (5 bases). TRBV6-7 is annotated as an ORF whose role is uncertain. The CDR3 totals 14 residues. Trimming pared 8 bases from V and 1 base from J, leaving 14 bases between.

The chain joins TRBV5-1 to TRBJ1-2; 8 bases match TRBD1. The J segment lost 6 bases and the V segment lost 4 bases, leaving 11 bases of the junction unmatched. Germline CDR1 and CDR2: SGHRS and YFSETQ. This CDR3 is 15 amino acids long. The CDR3 protein is CASSLSGQGVNGYTF. CDR3 bases: TGCGCCAGCAGCCTAAGCGGACAGGGTGTGAATGGCTACACCTTC.

This clone has more than one count but fewer than ten. V and J are TRBV28 and TRBJ1-1; D is possibly TRBD1 (6 bases). V lost 2 bases and J lost 0, with 10 bases in between. Per the germline V gene, CDR1 is MDHEN and CDR2 is SYDVKM. This CDR3 is built from 15 residues. The CDR3 nucleotides are TGTGCCAGCAGTTTAATTACAGGGATGAACACTGAAGCTTTCTTT. Translated, it gives CASSLITGMNTEAFF.

With respect to this clone: Because the CDR3's place on the DNA is in doubt, the DNA is left out and the CDR3 is given as listed by TCRdb. This sequence joins TRBV6-1 and TRBJ2-7; the D call TRBD1 from the table was never checked on the DNA. Counting both end residues, the CDR3 totals 14 amino acids. The germline V gene encodes CDR1 MNHNS and CDR2 SASEGT. The CDR3 sequence: CASILDRPTYEQYF.

The chain employs TRBV6-1 and TRBJ1-5; the match to TRBD1 covers 8 bases. Germline values: CDR1 MNHNS, CDR2 SASEGT. The CDR3 extends over 16 amino acids. The V segment lost 1 base and the J segment 1 base; nucleotides outside the gene matches: 3. CDR3 protein: CASSEGTGLSNQPQHF. The DNA for the CDR3 is TGTGCCAGCAGTGAAGGGACAGGGCTAAGCAATCAGCCCCAGCATTTT.

V gene TRBV29-1 combines with J gene TRBJ2-1; weak D call: TRBD2 (6 bases). CDR1 SQVTM and CDR2 ANQGSEA come from the germline V gene. Trimming took 1 base from V and 6 from J, leaving 13 bases between them. This CDR3 spans 14 amino acids. In DNA, the CDR3 is TGCAGCGTTGAAGGGGGCCGGGGGTTCAATGAGCAGTTCTTC. This translates into CSVEGGRGFNEQFF.

This clone is classed as medium-sized (0.01 to 0.1%). The genes are TRBV6-4 and TRBJ2-1, with 10 bases aligning to TRBD2. V lost 6 bases, J lost 2 bases, and 7 bases stayed unmatched. CDR1 and CDR2 from the germline V gene are MRHNA and SNTAGT. This CDR3 contains 16 residues. CDR3 in amino acids: CASSTGTSAPYNEQFF. CDR3 sequence (DNA): TGTGCCAGCAGCACCGGGACTAGCGCTCCCTACAATGAGCAGTTCTTC.

This clone was detected only once. J is TRBJ1-5 and V is TRBV7-8, with 12 bases fitting TRBD1. The germline gives CDR1 SGHVS, CDR2 FQNEAQ. J gave up 3 bases and V 6 bases, and 9 bases lay outside the gene matches. The CDR3 is 17 amino acids. The CDR3 protein is CASRPSRDRGLNQPQHF. In DNA form, the CDR3 reads TGTGCCAGCAGGCCCTCCCGGGACAGGGGGCTCAATCAGCCCCAGCATTTT.

The chain links TRBV6-5 to TRBJ1-4; no clear D. This CDR3 contains 15 residues. V shed 0 bases and J shed 10 bases, with 15 bases lying between them. Germline CDR1 is MNHEY and CDR2 is SVGAGI. The CDR3 DNA sequence: TGTGCCAGCAGTTACTCGATCGGTATCGGAGGAAAACTGTTTTTT. Translating it yields CASSYSIGIGGKLFF.

The CDR3 DNA follows: TGTGCCAGCAGCCTTGACGGGACTAATGAAAAACTGTTTTTT. This gives the protein CASSLDGTNEKLFF. The chain uses TRBV28 and TRBJ1-4; no clear D. Trimming left V 6 bases short and J 2 bases short, with 10 bases between. This CDR3 is 14 amino acids long. The germline gives CDR1 MDHEN, CDR2 SYDVKM.

The chain recombines TRBV15 with TRBJ2-1, with D hard to call. V lost 1 base and J lost 8, with 12 bases in between. The CDR3 runs 14 residues. Per germline, CDR1 LNHNV and CDR2 YYDKDF (reference sequence). The CDR3 nucleotides read TGTGCCACCAGCAGAGGCACCGCGGTGGATGAGCAGTTCTTC. It codes for CATSRGTAVDEQFF.

The chain joins TRBV30 to TRBJ1-1, with 7 bases that match TRBD1. V trimming: 3 bases; J trimming: 6 bases; junction bases outside the gene matches: 13. This CDR3 contains 15 residues. The V gene's germline CDR1 is GTSNPN and CDR2 SVGIG (reference sequence). In DNA form, the CDR3 reads TGTGCCTGGAGGCGAACCGACAGGGAGAAGGCTGAAGCTTTCTTT. It codes for CAWRRTDREKAEAFF.